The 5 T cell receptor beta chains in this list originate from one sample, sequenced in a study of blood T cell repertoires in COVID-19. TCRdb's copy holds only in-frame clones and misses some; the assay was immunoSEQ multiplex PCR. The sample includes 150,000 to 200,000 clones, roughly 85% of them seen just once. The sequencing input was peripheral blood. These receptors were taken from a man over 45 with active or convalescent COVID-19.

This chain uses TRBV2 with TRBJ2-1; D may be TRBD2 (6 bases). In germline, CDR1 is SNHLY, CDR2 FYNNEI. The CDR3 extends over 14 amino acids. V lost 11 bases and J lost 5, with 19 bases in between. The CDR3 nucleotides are TGTGCCGGGTCATCAGGACTATATGACAATGAGCAGTTCTTC. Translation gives CAGSSGLYDNEQFF.

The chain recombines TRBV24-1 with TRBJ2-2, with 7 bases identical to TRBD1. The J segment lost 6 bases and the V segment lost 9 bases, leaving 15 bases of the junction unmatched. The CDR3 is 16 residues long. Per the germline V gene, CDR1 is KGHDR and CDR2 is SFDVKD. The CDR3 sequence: CATPSPGTATPGELFF. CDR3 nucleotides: TGTGCCACCCCATCCCCAGGGACAGCCACACCCGGGGAGCTGTTTTTT.

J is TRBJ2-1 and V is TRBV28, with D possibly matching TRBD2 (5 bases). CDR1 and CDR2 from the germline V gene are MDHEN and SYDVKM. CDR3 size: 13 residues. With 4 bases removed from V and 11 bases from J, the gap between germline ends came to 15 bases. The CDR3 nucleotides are TGTGCCAGCAGTTGGACTGGTGAAAGCAAGCAGTTCTTC. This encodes CASSWTGESKQFF. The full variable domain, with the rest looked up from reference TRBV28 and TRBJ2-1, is DVKVTQSSRYLVKRTGEKVFLECVQDMDHENMFWYRQDPGLGLRLIYFSYDVKMKEKGDIPEGYSVSREKKERFSLILESASTNQTSMYLCASSWTGESKQFFGPGTRLTVL.

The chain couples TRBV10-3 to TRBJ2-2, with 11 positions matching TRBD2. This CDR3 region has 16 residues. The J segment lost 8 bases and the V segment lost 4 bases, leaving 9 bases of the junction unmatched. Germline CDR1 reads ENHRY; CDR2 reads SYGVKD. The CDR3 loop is CAISVPLAGGRGELFF. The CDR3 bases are TGTGCCATCAGTGTTCCGCTAGCGGGAGGTCGGGGGGAGCTGTTTTTT.

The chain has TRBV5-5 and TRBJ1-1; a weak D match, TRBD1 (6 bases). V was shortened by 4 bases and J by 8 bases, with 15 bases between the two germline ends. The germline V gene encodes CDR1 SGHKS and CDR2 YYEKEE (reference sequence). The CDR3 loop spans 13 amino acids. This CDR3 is CASSASPQGEAFF. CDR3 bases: TGTGCCAGCAGCGCCTCCCCGCAGGGGGAAGCTTTCTTT.